The next 10 T cell receptor beta chains were all read from a single sample in a study of response to subunit inactivated influenza vaccine. TCRdb analysed the RT-PCR reads with MiXCR anew, one entry per CDR3 protein. The sample yields around 500,000 distinct CDR3 sequences, 11% seen once. Here the sequenced sample was PBMCs from blood, taken 45 days after vaccination. All receptors derive from a man aged 45-65 years who received an inactivated influenza vaccine.

V and J are TRBV6-6 and TRBJ2-5; D call uncertain. This CDR3 is built from 13 residues. Germline V lookup: CDR1 MNHNY, CDR2 SVGAGI (reference sequence). Deletions cut 6 bases from V and 2 bases from J, with 10 bases between. The CDR3 is CASRRDIQETQYF. DNA of the CDR3: TGTGCCAGCAGGCGTGACATTCAAGAGACCCAGTACTTC.

J is TRBJ2-1 and V is TRBV7-2, with D uncertain. The CDR3 loop spans 13 amino acids. V was cut by 3 bases and J by 8 bases, with 11 bases left in between. Germline loops: CDR1 SGHTA, CDR2 FQGNSA. In DNA, the CDR3 is TGTGCCAGCAGCTTCACCTCCCGTGATGAGCAGTTCTTC. Amino acid sequence: CASSFTSRDEQFF.

V is TRBV4-1 and J is TRBJ1-2; TRBD1 is a possible D gene (5 bases). Trimming removed 7 bases at V and 0 bases at J, with 21 bases between. CDR1 and CDR2 from the germline V gene are MGHRA and YSYEKL. This CDR3 has 17 residues. The CDR3 DNA is TGCGCCAGCATCCGCCAACCCCCAGGGCTTCCTAACTATGGCTACACCTTC. This translates into CASIRQPPGLPNYGYTF.

V is TRBV20-1 and J is TRBJ1-5; no firm D call. The CDR3 runs to 13 residues. CDR1 and CDR2 from the germline V gene are DFQATT and SNEGSKA (reference sequence). Trimming took off 5 bases at V and 1 base at J, with 9 bases between the two ends. In nucleotides, the CDR3 is TGCAGTGCTCAGGACCTAAGCAATCAGCCCCAGCATTTT. Translation gives CSAQDLSNQPQHF.

This clonotype occurred many times. The gene calls are TRBV20-1 and TRBJ2-1, with D unresolved. From germline, CDR1 is DFQATT and CDR2 SNEGSKA (reference sequence). The V end was cut by 6 bases, the J end by 8 bases, with 26 bases between. The CDR3 covers 16 residues. The CDR3 region is CSAHLLGLVVTDEQFF. The CDR3, as DNA: TGCAGTGCCCACCTCCTAGGTTTGGTAGTTACGGATGAGCAGTTCTTC.

This clonotype was counted only a few times. The chain is built from TRBV24-1 and TRBJ2-7; D unresolved. V shed 2 bases and J shed 3 bases, with 7 bases lying between them. The CDR3 is 13 amino acids. From germline, CDR1 is KGHDR and CDR2 SFDVKD. The CDR3 spells CATSDSAYYEQYF. Here the CDR3 DNA reads TGTGCCACCAGTGATTCCGCATACTACGAGCAGTACTTC.

This clonotype was found a few times. DNA for the CDR3: TGCGCCAGCAGCCAGGACACTCAAGAGACCCAGTACTTC. This translates into CASSQDTQETQYF. This chain links TRBV4-3 with TRBJ2-5; tentative D call: TRBD1 (5 bases). The V and J ends lost 3 bases and 2 bases respectively, with 7 bases between them. This CDR3 comprises 13 residues. CDR1 LGHNA and CDR2 YSLEER come from the germline V gene.

This clonotype was seen at least ten times. The V call is TRBV14, the J call TRBJ2-5, with TRBD1 as a possible D gene (5 bases). CDR1 and CDR2 (germline): SGHDN, FVKESK. The CDR3 totals 12 residues. The V end lost 6 bases, the J end lost 5 bases, and 10 bases lay between the germline ends. Here the CDR3 reads CASSRGGETQYF. The CDR3 nucleotides are TGTGCCAGCAGTAGGGGTGGTGAGACCCAGTACTTC.

The chain couples TRBV7-9 to TRBJ1-3; 7 nucleotides line up with TRBD1. In germline, CDR1 is SEHNR, CDR2 FQNEAQ (reference sequence). This CDR3 contains 16 residues. J gave up 0 bases and V 5 bases, and 7 bases lay outside the gene matches. The CDR3 region is CASSVLGQYSGNTIYF. DNA of the CDR3: TGTGCCAGCAGCGTACTGGGACAGTACTCTGGAAACACCATATATTTT.

The J gene is TRBJ1-5, the V gene TRBV5-5; D unclear. CDR1 is SGHKS and CDR2 is YYEKEE in the germline V gene (reference sequence). Trimming cost V 2 bases and J 3 bases, with 12 bases left between them. The CDR3 sequence is 15 residues long. CDR3 in DNA: TGTGCCAGCAGCTTTTCCTCCCGTCTCAATCAGCCCCAGCATTTT. Translating gives CASSFSSRLNQPQHF.